This T cell receptor beta chain was identified during a study of identical twins. This clonotype was found a few times. Trimming removed 4 bases from V and 7 bases from J; junction bases left unmatched: 5. The CDR3 consists of 14 residues. Germline CDR1 is DFQATT and CDR2 is SNEGSKA (reference sequence). One entry per CDR3 protein results from TCRdb running MiXCR on the 5' RACE reads. The sample records some 1,600,000 distinct CDR3 sequences, about 31% being singletons. Sequencing was performed on cord blood. The rearrangement links TRBV20-1 to TRBJ1-4, with 11 bases matching TRBD1. The origin of this receptor is a newborn girl in good health. DNA of the CDR3: TGCAGTGCTAACCTGGACAGGGGGCGTGAAAAACTGTTTTTT. Translation: CSANLDRGREKLFF.